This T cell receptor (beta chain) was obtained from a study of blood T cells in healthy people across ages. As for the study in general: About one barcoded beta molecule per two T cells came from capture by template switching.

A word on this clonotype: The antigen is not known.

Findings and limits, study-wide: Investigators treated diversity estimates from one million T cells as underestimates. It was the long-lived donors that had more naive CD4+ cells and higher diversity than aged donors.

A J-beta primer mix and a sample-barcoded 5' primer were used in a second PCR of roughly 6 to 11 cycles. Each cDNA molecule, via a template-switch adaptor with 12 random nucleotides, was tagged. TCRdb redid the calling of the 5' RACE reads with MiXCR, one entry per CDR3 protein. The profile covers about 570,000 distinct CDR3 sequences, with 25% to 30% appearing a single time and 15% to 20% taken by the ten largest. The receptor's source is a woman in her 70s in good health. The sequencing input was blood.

The CDR3 bases are TGTGCCAGCAGCTTACTTGGGCCTATATCGAACACCGGGGAGCTGTTTTTT. This translates into CASSLLGPISNTGELFF. The chain is built from TRBV7-3 and TRBJ2-2, with no clear D. V was clipped by 2 bases and J by 0 bases, with 13 bases between them. The CDR3 extends over 17 amino acids. Germline V CDR1 and CDR2: SGHTA, FQGTGA.